This T cell receptor (beta chain) was obtained from a study of identical twins. Whole-study results and caveats: Abundant beta clonotypes from cord blood had fewer insertions, unlike memory repertoires, which showed none.

CDR3 length equals 15 residues. Trimming cost V 7 bases and J 1 base, with 16 bases left between them. To note about this clonotype: Its antigen is currently unknown.

Healthy Caucasians supplied all donations. TCRdb re-derived calls from the 5' RACE reads in MiXCR, one entry per CDR3 protein. The sample records some 500,000 distinct CDR3 sequences, around 9.6% being singletons. These data were likewise used in another study, on yellow fever vaccine responses in identical twins.

The clonotype was recovered from a young woman in good health. Sequencing was carried out using PBMCs. This chain links TRBV12-3 or TRBV12-4 with TRBJ1-1; weak D call: TRBD1 (5 bases). In nucleotides, the CDR3 is TGTGCCAGCACCCCGGTGGGACTCCAGAACACTGAAGCTTTCTTT. Its protein is CASTPVGLQNTEAFF.